Presented here are 31 T cell receptor beta chains from one specimen sequenced in a study of CD8 T cells in Susac syndrome. Reverse transcription of roughly 0.45 to 1 ug RNA used random hexamers. TCRdb redid the calling of the immunoSEQ multiplex PCR reads with MiXCR, one entry per CDR3 protein. The table records fewer than 60,000 distinct CDR3 sequences, more than 85% of them present only once. The sample taken for sequencing was CD8+ T cells from PBMCs. The receptors shown here come from a human donor with Susac syndrome.

The rearrangement joins TRBV20-1 to TRBJ1-1; D not certain. Trimming took 5 bases from V and 0 from J, leaving 7 bases between them. Germline lookup yields CDR1 DFQATT and CDR2 SNEGSKA (reference sequence). The CDR3 totals 12 residues. CDR3 bases: TGCAGTGCTCTGCACGTGAACACTGAAGCTTTCTTT. Translating it yields CSALHVNTEAFF.

The V gene is TRBV4-1, the J gene TRBJ1-5; a possible D gene is TRBD1 (6 bases). CDR1 is MGHRA, CDR2 YSYEKL, per germline. CDR3 length: 17 amino acids. The V end lost 0 bases, the J end lost 2 bases, and 14 bases lay between the germline ends. The CDR3 loop reads CASSQEPDSSGNQPQHF. The CDR3 DNA reads as TGCGCCAGCAGCCAAGAACCGGACAGTTCAGGCAATCAGCCCCAGCATTTT.

This chain joins TRBV7-6 and TRBJ2-3; no definite D call. Germline V gene lookup returns CDR1 SGHVS and CDR2 FNYEAQ. This CDR3 has 15 amino acids. V lost 5 bases and J 4 bases, leaving 16 bases between the germline ends. The CDR3 DNA is TGTGCCAGCAGCGTTTTGGCGGTGGGGTCAGATACGCAGTATTTT. Protein product: CASSVLAVGSDTQYF.

The chain couples TRBV7-3 to TRBJ2-1; 9 bases fit TRBD2. Germline CDR1 SGHTA, CDR2 FQGTGA. Germline trimming cut 2 bases from V and 9 bases from J; bases unmatched to any gene: 8. CDR3 length: 15 amino acids. CDR3 in DNA: TGTGCCAGCAGCTTAGTGGCGGGGGGGCCGGGTGAGCAGTTCTTC. It yields the protein CASSLVAGGPGEQFF.

The chain combines TRBV7-3 with TRBJ2-1; a possible D gene is TRBD2 (7 bases). Trimming pared 4 bases from V and 2 bases from J, leaving 24 bases between. Germline CDR1 is SGHTA and CDR2 is FQGTGA. There are 19 residues in the CDR3. CDR3 loop: CASSSSLGGPIVTYNEQFF. In nucleotides, the CDR3 is TGTGCCAGCAGCTCCTCATTGGGGGGGCCGATCGTTACCTACAATGAGCAGTTCTTC. The full variable domain, completed using reference TRBV7-3 and TRBJ2-1, is GAGVSQTPSNKVTEKGKYVELRCDPISGHTALYWYRQSLGQGPEFLIYFQGTGAADDSGLPNDRFFAVRPEGSVSTLKIQRTERGDSAVYLCASSSSLGGPIVTYNEQFFGPGTRLTVL.

The chain is built from TRBV7-9 and TRBJ2-1; no firm D call. There are 12 residues in the CDR3. The germline V gene has CDR1 SEHNR and CDR2 FQNEAQ (reference sequence). V gave up 2 bases and J gave up 4 bases, with 3 bases separating them. The CDR3 sequence is CASSLHYNEQFF. Written as DNA, the CDR3 is TGTGCCAGCAGCTTACATTACAATGAGCAGTTCTTC.

The V gene is TRBV27, the J gene TRBJ2-1; D is perhaps TRBD2 (6 bases). In germline, CDR1 is MNHEY, CDR2 SMNVEV (reference sequence). The CDR3 extends over 13 amino acids. V was pared by 6 bases and J by 6 bases, with 12 bases between. The chain's CDR3 is CASSKMGGNEQFF. CDR3 nucleotide sequence: TGTGCCAGCAGCAAAATGGGGGGCAATGAGCAGTTCTTC.

The chain is built from TRBV6-6 and TRBJ1-1, with 8 bases matching TRBD1. Germline V gene sequence: CDR1 MNHNY, CDR2 SVGAGI (reference sequence). This CDR3 is 14 amino acids long. The junction had 8 bases not matched to a gene; V was cut back by 6 bases and J by 5 bases. The CDR3 bases are TGTGCCAGCAGCACCATAGACAGGGGAACTGAAGCTTTCTTT. Its protein product is CASSTIDRGTEAFF.

V gene TRBV6-5 combines with J gene TRBJ1-6; D unresolved. The CDR3 is made up of 15 amino acids. Per the germline V gene, CDR1 is MNHEY and CDR2 is SVGAGI. Trimming took 3 bases from V and 8 from J, leaving 14 bases between them. Written as DNA, the CDR3 is TGTGCCAGCAGTTATTCGGACGGTGGGCATTCACCCCTCCACTTT. Translation: CASSYSDGGHSPLHF.

V gene TRBV19 combines with J gene TRBJ1-1; 8 bases match TRBD1. The CDR3 runs 14 residues. The junction had 5 bases not matched to a gene; V was cut back by 4 bases and J by 4 bases. The germline V gene encodes CDR1 LNHDA and CDR2 SQIVND (reference sequence). The CDR3 DNA reads as TGTGCCAGTAGTACAGGGGGCGACCCCACTGAAGCTTTCTTT. Translated: CASSTGGDPTEAFF. The full variable domain, in which reference TRBV19 and TRBJ1-1 provide the parts outside the CDR3, is DGGITQSPKYLFRKEGQNVTLSCEQNLNHDAMYWYRQDPGQGLRLIYYSQIVNDFQKGDIAEGYSVSREKKESFPLTVTSAQKNPTAFYLCASSTGGDPTEAFFGQGTRLTVV.

This clonotype was detected only once. V gene TRBV29-1 combines with J gene TRBJ1-2, with 8 bases matching TRBD1. The CDR3 runs to 13 residues. J gave up 0 bases and V 7 bases, and 4 bases lay outside the gene matches. CDR1 SQVTM and CDR2 ANQGSEA come from the germline V gene. The CDR3 DNA follows: TGCAGCGGGGGACAGGCACCTAACTATGGCTACACCTTC. It translates to CSGGQAPNYGYTF.

The rearrangement joins TRBV29-1 to TRBJ1-5; TRBD1 is a possible D gene (6 bases). Deletions cut 7 bases from V and 6 bases from J, with 19 bases between. Germline assignment: CDR1 SQVTM and CDR2 ANQGSEA. This CDR3 region has 14 residues. CDR3 DNA: TGCAGCGCCACCTTCCCCGGAGGGGGTCAGCCCCAGCATTTT. This sequence encodes CSATFPGGGQPQHF.

This clonotype was observed a single time. The V and J genes are TRBV27 and TRBJ1-5; 7 bases line up with TRBD1. The junction had 14 bases not matched to a gene; V was cut back by 5 bases and J by 4 bases. The CDR3 runs 17 residues. CDR1 and CDR2 from the germline V gene are MNHEY and SMNVEV (reference sequence). CDR3 in DNA: TGTGCCAGCAGTCCCTACATAGCTGACAGGGAAAATCAGCCCCAGCATTTT. This encodes CASSPYIADRENQPQHF.

This sequence joins TRBV24-1 and TRBJ2-3; D may be TRBD1 (6 bases). This CDR3 has 16 amino acids. The germline V and J ends were trimmed by 3 bases and 6 bases, with 18 bases remaining between them. Germline lookup yields CDR1 KGHDR and CDR2 SFDVKD. CDR3 loop: CATSDPRDPTGDTQYF. DNA for the CDR3: TGTGCCACCAGTGATCCCAGGGACCCTACAGGGGATACGCAGTATTTT.

The V gene is TRBV20-1, the J gene TRBJ2-7, with TRBD2 identical over 8 bases. From germline, CDR1 is DFQATT and CDR2 SNEGSKA (reference sequence). J gave up 1 base and V 4 bases, and 6 bases lay outside the gene matches. The CDR3 sequence is 14 residues long. CDR3 region: CSAIPGTSSYEQYF. In DNA, the CDR3 is TGCAGTGCTATCCCAGGGACTAGTTCCTACGAGCAGTACTTC.

The V call is TRBV11-2, the J call TRBJ2-7, with D possibly TRBD2 on 5 matching bases. The CDR3 has 15 amino acids. CDR1 and CDR2 (germline): SGHAT, FQNNGV. V lost 3 bases and J 2 bases, leaving 14 bases between the germline ends. CDR3 loop: CASSFDLLRAYEQYF. DNA for the CDR3: TGTGCCAGCAGCTTTGACCTATTGAGGGCCTACGAGCAGTACTTC.

The rearrangement joins TRBV9 to TRBJ1-1; the D is unclear. Trimming shortened V by 0 bases and J by 0 bases, and 6 bases separated the two germline ends. This CDR3 has 14 residues. Per germline, CDR1 SGDLS and CDR2 YYNGEE. The CDR3 is CASSVDRVNTEAFF. As DNA, the CDR3 is TGTGCCAGCAGCGTAGATCGGGTGAACACTGAAGCTTTCTTT.

V is TRBV25-1 and J is TRBJ1-6; D perhaps matches TRBD1 (6 bases). Trimming cost V 6 bases and J 7 bases, with 16 bases left between them. The CDR3 is made up of 15 amino acids. Looked up from germline, CDR1 is MGHDK and CDR2 is SYGVNS. CDR3 residues: CASRNGGRWNSPLHF. The CDR3 DNA sequence: TGTGCCAGCAGAAACGGGGGGCGTTGGAATTCACCCCTCCACTTT. Full variable domain (outside the CDR3, taken from reference TRBV25-1 and TRBJ1-6): EADIYQTPRYLVIGTGKKITLECSQTMGHDKMYWYQQDPGMELHLIHYSYGVNSTEKGDLSSESTVSRIRTEHFPLTLESARPSHTSQYLCASRNGGRWNSPLHFGNGTRLTVT.

This clonotype has only one observation. The CDR3 nucleotides read TGTGCCAGCAGCTTAGTGCGACAGGGTTTGAGTAATTCACCCCTCCACTTT. It specifies CASSLVRQGLSNSPLHF. This chain connects TRBV7-2 to TRBJ1-6; 7 bases align to TRBD1. Germline loops: CDR1 SGHTA, CDR2 FQGNSA. The trim removed 1 base at V and 6 bases at J, leaving 9 bases unmatched. The CDR3 runs 17 residues.

V is TRBV27 and J is TRBJ1-1; 7 nucleotides agree with TRBD1. The V gene's germline CDR1 is MNHEY and CDR2 SMNVEV (reference sequence). CDR3 length equals 20 residues. Trimming at V came to 0 bases and at J to 1 base, leaving 17 bases not matched to a gene. DNA for the CDR3: TGTGCCAGCAGTTTATCGGGGAATGTGGGCAGGGGGAAGGCGAACACTGAAGCTTTCTTT. Translation gives CASSLSGNVGRGKANTEAFF.

The chain joins TRBV5-6 to TRBJ1-5; 10 bases match TRBD1. V was clipped by 0 bases and J by 6 bases; unmatched bases: 3. The length of the CDR3 is 15 residues. CDR1 and CDR2 (germline): SGHDT, YYEEEE. The CDR3 loop is CASSLGQGASQPQHF. The CDR3 bases are TGTGCCAGCAGCTTGGGACAGGGGGCCAGTCAGCCCCAGCATTTT. Filled out from reference TRBV5-6 and TRBJ1-5, the complete variable domain reads DAGVTQSPTHLIKTRGQQVTLRCSPKSGHDTVSWYQQALGQGPQFIFQYYEEEERQRGNFPDRFSGHQFPNYSSELNVNALLLGDSALYLCASSLGQGASQPQHFGDGTRLSIL.

This clonotype has only one observation. This chain links TRBV4-1 with TRBJ2-3, with 9 bases aligning to TRBD2. The germline gives CDR1 MGHRA, CDR2 YSYEKL. The V segment lost 4 bases and the J segment 2 bases; nucleotides outside the gene matches: 10. CDR3 length equals 17 residues. In nucleotides, the CDR3 is TGCGCCAGCAGCCGGACTTTCGCGGGGGGGATCACAGATACGCAGTATTTT. As protein: CASSRTFAGGITDTQYF.

V and J are TRBV12-3 or TRBV12-4 and TRBJ1-6; D unresolved. The CDR3 covers 12 residues. Deletions cut 7 bases from V and 7 bases from J, with 8 bases between. This CDR3 is CASIGGNSPLHF. The CDR3 DNA is TGTGCCAGCATCGGAGGAAATTCACCCCTCCACTTT.

This chain connects TRBV12-3 or TRBV12-4 to TRBJ1-5; unclear D gene. Trimming shortened V by 5 bases and J by 1 base, and 3 bases separated the two germline ends. This CDR3 has 12 residues. The CDR3 protein is CASSPSNQPQHF. In DNA form, the CDR3 reads TGTGCCAGCAGTCCGAGCAATCAGCCCCAGCATTTT.

The chain couples TRBV29-1 to TRBJ2-7; D is unresolved. Trimming shortened V by 5 bases and J by 0 bases, and 11 bases separated the two germline ends. CDR3 length: 13 residues. Germline CDR1 SQVTM, CDR2 ANQGSEA. The CDR3 DNA reads as TGCAGCGTTACGGCCTCGAGCTCCTACGAGCAGTACTTC. Residues: CSVTASSSYEQYF.

The chain is built from TRBV9 and TRBJ1-6, with D maybe TRBD1 (5 bases). The V end lost 6 bases, the J end lost 10 bases, and 26 bases lay between the germline ends. This CDR3 contains 17 residues. CDR1 is SGDLS, CDR2 YYNGEE, per germline. For the CDR3, the DNA is TGTGCCAGCACCCCATTCCCAGATGGCAGGGTTGACTCACCCCTCCACTTT. Residues: CASTPFPDGRVDSPLHF.

The chain combines TRBV20-1 with TRBJ1-2; tentatively, D is TRBD1 (6 bases). Germline V lookup: CDR1 DFQATT, CDR2 SNEGSKA (reference sequence). Trimming took 0 bases from V and 8 from J, leaving 19 bases between them. The CDR3 runs 15 residues. The CDR3 nucleotides are TGCAGTGCTAGAGATAGGATGGACAGTGCGGGGGGCTACACCTTC. Translating it yields CSARDRMDSAGGYTF.

This sequence joins TRBV20-1 and TRBJ1-5, with D possibly TRBD1 on 5 matching bases. The CDR3 loop spans 15 amino acids. The V end lost 6 bases, the J end lost 5 bases, and 20 bases lay between the germline ends. Looked up from germline, CDR1 is DFQATT and CDR2 is SNEGSKA (reference sequence). In nucleotides, the CDR3 is TGCAGTGCCCGGGAAGGGGTCGTCCGATATCAGCCCCAGCATTTT. Translating gives CSAREGVVRYQPQHF.

The chain recombines TRBV29-1 with TRBJ1-1; the D is unclear. The germline gives CDR1 SQVTM, CDR2 ANQGSEA. The CDR3 runs to 10 residues. Trimming shortened V by 3 bases and J by 12 bases, and 11 bases separated the two germline ends. The CDR3 here is CSVELRPTFF. The CDR3 DNA follows: TGCAGCGTTGAGCTCCGGCCAACTTTCTTT.

The V gene is TRBV30, the J gene TRBJ2-3; 15 nucleotides align to TRBD2. With V trimmed by 1 base and J by 3 bases, 5 bases remained unmatched. CDR3 length: 17 amino acids. Germline CDR1 reads GTSNPN; CDR2 reads SVGIG (reference sequence). CDR3 DNA: TGTGCCTGGAGTGCCGGACTAGCGGGGGGGATTACAGATACGCAGTATTTT. This sequence encodes CAWSAGLAGGITDTQYF.

This clonotype was detected once. V is TRBV12-3 or TRBV12-4 and J is TRBJ1-2, with D uncertain. This CDR3 has 11 amino acids. V gave up 3 bases and J gave up 6 bases, with 5 bases separating them. Here the CDR3 reads CASSLGDGYTF. The CDR3 DNA follows: TGTGCCAGCAGTTTGGGTGATGGCTACACCTTC.